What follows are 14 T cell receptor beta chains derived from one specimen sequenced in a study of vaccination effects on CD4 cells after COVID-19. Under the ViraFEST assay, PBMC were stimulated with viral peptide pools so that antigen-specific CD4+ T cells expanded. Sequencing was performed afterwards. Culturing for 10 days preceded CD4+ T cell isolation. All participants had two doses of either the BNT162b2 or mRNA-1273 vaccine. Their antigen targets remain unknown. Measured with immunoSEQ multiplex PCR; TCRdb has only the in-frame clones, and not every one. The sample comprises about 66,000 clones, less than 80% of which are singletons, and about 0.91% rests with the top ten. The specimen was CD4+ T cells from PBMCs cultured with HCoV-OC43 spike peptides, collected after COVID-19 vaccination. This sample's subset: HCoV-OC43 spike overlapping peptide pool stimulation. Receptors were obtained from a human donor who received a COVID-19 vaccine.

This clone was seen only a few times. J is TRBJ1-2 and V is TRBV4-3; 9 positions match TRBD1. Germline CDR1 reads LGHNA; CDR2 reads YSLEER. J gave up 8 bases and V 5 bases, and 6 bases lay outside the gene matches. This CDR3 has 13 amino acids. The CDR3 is CASSSRQGVGYTF. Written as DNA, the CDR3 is TGCGCCAGCAGCTCGAGACAGGGGGTCGGCTACACCTTC.

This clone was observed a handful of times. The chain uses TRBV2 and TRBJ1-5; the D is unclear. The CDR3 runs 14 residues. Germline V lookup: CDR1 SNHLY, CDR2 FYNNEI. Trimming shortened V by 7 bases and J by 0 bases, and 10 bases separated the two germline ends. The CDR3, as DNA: TGTGCCAGCAAGAACAGCAATAGCAATCAGCCCCAGCATTTT. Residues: CASKNSNSNQPQHF.

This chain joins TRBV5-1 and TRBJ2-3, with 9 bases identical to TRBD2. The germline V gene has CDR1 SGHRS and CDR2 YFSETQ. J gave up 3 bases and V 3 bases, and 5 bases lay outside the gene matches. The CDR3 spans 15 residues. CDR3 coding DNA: TGCGCCAGCAGCTCGCGGGGGGGCTCTACAGATACGCAGTATTTT. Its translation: CASSSRGGSTDTQYF.

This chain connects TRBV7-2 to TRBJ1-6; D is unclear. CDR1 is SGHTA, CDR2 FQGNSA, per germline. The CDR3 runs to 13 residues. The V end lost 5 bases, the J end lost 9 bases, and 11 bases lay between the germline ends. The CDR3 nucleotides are TGTGCCAGCAGCCGCGAACGGGGTTCACCCCTCCACTTT. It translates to CASSRERGSPLHF.

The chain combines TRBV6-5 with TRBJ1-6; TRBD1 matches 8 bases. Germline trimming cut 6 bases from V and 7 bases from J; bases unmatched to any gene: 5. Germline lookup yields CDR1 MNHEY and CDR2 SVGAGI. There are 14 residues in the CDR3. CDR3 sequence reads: CASRLQGDNSPLHF. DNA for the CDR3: TGTGCCAGCAGGTTACAGGGGGACAATTCACCCCTCCACTTT.

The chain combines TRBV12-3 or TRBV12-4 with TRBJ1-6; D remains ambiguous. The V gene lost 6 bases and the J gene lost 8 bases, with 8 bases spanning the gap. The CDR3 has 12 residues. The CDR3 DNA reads TGTGCCAGCAGAACGGGTTATTCACCCCTCCACTTT. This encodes CASRTGYSPLHF.

The CDR3 region has the DNA TGCGCCAGCAGCTTGGCCGGACAGGGATATTCACCCCTCCACTTT. As protein: CASSLAGQGYSPLHF. The chain uses TRBV5-1 and TRBJ1-6; 8 bases match TRBD1. The CDR3 has 15 amino acids. CDR1 and CDR2 (germline): SGHRS, YFSETQ. The ends lost 0 bases at V and 8 bases at J; junction bases unmatched: 4.

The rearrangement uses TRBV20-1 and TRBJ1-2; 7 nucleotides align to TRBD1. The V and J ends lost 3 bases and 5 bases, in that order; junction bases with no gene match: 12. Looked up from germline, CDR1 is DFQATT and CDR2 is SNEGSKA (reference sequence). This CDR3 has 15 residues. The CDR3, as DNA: TGCAGTGCTAGTGATTTCGCGGGACAGATTTATGGCTACACCTTC. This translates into CSASDFAGQIYGYTF.

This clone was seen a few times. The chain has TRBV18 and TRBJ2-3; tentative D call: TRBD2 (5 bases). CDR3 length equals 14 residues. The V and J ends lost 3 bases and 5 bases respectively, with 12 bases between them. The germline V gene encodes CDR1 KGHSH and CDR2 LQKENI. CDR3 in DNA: TGTGCCAGCTCACCGGACTTGCAAGGAGATACGCAGTATTTT. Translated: CASSPDLQGDTQYF.

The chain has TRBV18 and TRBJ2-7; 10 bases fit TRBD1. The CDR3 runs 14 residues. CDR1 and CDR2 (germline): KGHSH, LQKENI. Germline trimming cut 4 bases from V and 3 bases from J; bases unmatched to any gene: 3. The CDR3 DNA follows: TGTGCCAGCTCACGCGGACAGGGGGGCTACGAGCAGTACGTC. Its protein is CASSRGQGGYEQYV.

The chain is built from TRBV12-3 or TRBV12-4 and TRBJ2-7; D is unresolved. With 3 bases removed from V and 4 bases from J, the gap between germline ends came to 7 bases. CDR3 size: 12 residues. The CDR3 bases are TGTGCCAGCAGTTTGACGAGATACGAGCAGTACGTC. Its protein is CASSLTRYEQYV.

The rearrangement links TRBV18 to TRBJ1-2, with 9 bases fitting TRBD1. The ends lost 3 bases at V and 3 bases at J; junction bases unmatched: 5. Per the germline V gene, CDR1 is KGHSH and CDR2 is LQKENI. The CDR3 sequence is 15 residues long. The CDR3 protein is CASSPDRGSHYGYTF. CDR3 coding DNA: TGTGCCAGCTCACCGGACAGGGGATCTCACTATGGCTACACCTTC.

This CDR3 reads CATSDLRDRGTGELFF. CDR3 nucleotides: TGTGCCACCAGTGATTTAAGGGACAGGGGCACCGGGGAGCTGTTTTTT. This chain links TRBV24-1 with TRBJ2-2, with 10 bases identical to TRBD1. Germline assignment: CDR1 KGHDR and CDR2 SFDVKD. Germline trimming cut 1 base from V and 4 bases from J; bases unmatched to any gene: 2. The CDR3 loop spans 16 amino acids.

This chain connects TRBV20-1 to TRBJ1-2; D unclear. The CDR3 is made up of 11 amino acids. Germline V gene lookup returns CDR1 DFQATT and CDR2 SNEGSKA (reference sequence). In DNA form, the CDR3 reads TGCAGCTACACAGACATCTATGGCTACACCTTC. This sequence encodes CSYTDIYGYTF.